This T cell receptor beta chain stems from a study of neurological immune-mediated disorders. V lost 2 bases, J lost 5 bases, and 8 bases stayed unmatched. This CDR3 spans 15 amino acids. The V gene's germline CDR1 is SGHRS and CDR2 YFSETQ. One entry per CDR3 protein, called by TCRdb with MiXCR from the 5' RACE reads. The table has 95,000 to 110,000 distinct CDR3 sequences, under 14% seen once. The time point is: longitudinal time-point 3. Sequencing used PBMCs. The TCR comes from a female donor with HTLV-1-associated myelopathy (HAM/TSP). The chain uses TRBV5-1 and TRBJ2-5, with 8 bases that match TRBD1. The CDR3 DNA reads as TGCGCCAGCAGCTTAATGACAGGGGAAGGGGAGACCCAGTACTTC. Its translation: CASSLMTGEGETQYF.